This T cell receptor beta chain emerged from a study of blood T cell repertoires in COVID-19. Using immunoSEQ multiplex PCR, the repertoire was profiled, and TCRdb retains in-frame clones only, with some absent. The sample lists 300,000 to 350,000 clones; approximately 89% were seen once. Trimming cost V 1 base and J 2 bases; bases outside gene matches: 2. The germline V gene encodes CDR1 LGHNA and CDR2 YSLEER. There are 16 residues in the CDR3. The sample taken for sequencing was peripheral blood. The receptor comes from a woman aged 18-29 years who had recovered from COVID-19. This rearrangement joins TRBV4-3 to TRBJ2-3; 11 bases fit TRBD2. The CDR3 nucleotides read TGCGCCAGCAGCCAAGGACTAGCGGGGCCCACAGATACGCAGTATTTT. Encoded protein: CASSQGLAGPTDTQYF.